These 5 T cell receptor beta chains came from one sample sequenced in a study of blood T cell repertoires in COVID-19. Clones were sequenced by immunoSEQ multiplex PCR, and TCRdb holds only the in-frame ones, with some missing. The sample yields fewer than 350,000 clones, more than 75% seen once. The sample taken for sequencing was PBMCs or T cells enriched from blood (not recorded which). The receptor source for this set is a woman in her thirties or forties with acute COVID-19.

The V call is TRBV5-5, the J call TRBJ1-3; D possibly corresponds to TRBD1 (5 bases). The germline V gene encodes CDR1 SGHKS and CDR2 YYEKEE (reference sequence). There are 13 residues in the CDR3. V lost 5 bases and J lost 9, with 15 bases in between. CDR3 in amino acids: CASSGAAGITIYF. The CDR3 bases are TGTGCCAGCAGTGGGGCAGCGGGTATCACCATATATTTT.

The CDR3 loop reads CASSTGLGGQPQHF. The CDR3 region has the DNA TGTGCCAGCAGCACGGGTTTAGGAGGACAGCCCCAGCATTTT. The chain recombines TRBV5-5 with TRBJ1-5; no firm D call. In germline, CDR1 is SGHKS, CDR2 YYEKEE (reference sequence). The V gene lost 4 bases and the J gene lost 7 bases, with 15 bases spanning the gap. The CDR3 is 14 amino acids.

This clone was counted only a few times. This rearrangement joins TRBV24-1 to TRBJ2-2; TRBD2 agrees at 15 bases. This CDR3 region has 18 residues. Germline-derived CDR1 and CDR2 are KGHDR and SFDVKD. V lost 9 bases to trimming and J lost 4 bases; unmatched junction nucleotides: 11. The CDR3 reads CATGPGGLAGGVTGELFF. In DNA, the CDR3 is TGTGCCACCGGCCCAGGTGGACTAGCGGGAGGGGTCACCGGGGAGCTGTTTTTT.

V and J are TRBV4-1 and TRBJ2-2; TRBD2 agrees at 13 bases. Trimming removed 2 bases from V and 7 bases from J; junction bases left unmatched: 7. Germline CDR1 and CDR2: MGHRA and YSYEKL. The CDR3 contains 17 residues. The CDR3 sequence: CASSQKLAGGPGGELFF. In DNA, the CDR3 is TGCGCCAGCAGCCAAAAACTAGCGGGGGGGCCTGGCGGGGAGCTGTTTTTT.

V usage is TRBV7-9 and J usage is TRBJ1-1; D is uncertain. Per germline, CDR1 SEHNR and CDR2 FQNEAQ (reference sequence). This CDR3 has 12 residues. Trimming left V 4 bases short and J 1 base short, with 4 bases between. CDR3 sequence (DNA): TGTGCCAGCAGCTACTCGAACACTGAAGCTTTCTTT. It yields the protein CASSYSNTEAFF. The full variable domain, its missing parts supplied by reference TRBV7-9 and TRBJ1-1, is DTGVSQNPRHKITKRGQNVTFRCDPISEHNRLYWYRQTLGQGPEFLTYFQNEAQLEKSRLLSDRFSAERPKGSFSTLEIQRTEQGDSAMYLCASSYSNTEAFFGQGTRLTVV.